This TCR beta chain was sequenced during a study of CD8 T cells in Susac syndrome. General study results and limits: An acknowledgment was made by the study that its TCR sequencing and HLA analysis involved relatively few individuals.

Reverse transcription of about 0.45 to 1 ug RNA was performed with random hexamers. The CDR3 of TCR beta was amplified by immunoSEQ multiplex PCR across 54 Vbeta and 13 Jbeta. TCRdb reanalysed the immunoSEQ multiplex PCR reads using MiXCR and keeps one entry per CDR3 protein. The profile shows around 270,000 distinct CDR3 sequences, approximately 91% of them singletons. A word on this clonotype: Its cognate antigen is unknown.

In blood CD8+ and CD4+ T cells, TCR beta underwent sequencing. The multiple sclerosis controls were treatment-naive patients affected by stable or active relapsing-remitting disease. The TCR sequence derives from a human donor with multiple sclerosis. The sequenced sample consisted of CD8+ T cells from PBMCs.

The CDR3 bases are TGCAGCGTTTACACGGACTGGGCAACGGGTGGGGCCAACGTCCTGACTTTC. Residues: CSVYTDWATGGANVLTF. The chain is built from TRBV29-1 and TRBJ2-6; a weak D match, TRBD2 (5 bases). Germline V lookup: CDR1 SQVTM, CDR2 ANQGSEA. The CDR3 covers 17 residues. Deletions cut 5 bases from V and 3 bases from J, with 20 bases between.